The present T cell receptor (beta chain) was sequenced within a study of blood T cell repertoires in COVID-19. For the study at large: Sample material is recorded as cDNA or gDNA derived from T cells, B-cell-depleted T cells, or PBMCs.

Recovered participants had two consecutive negative NP/OP PCR tests, healthcare professional clearance, or symptom resolution. This clone was seen just once. Some clones are missing from TCRdb's copy, which holds only in-frame ones; the method was immunoSEQ multiplex PCR. Among about 260,000 clones listed, roughly 83% were seen once. Trimming took 4 bases from V and 0 from J; bases not matched to a gene: 1. Germline-derived CDR1 and CDR2 are GTSNPN and SVGIG (reference sequence). This CDR3 region has 13 residues. The receptor was derived from a woman aged 45 to 65 who had recovered from COVID-19. Material: PBMCs or T cells enriched from blood (not recorded which). The chain recombines TRBV30 with TRBJ2-3; 7 bases are a match to TRBD2. The CDR3 is CAWTSGSTDTQYF. DNA of the CDR3: TGTGCCTGGACTAGCGGTAGCACAGATACGCAGTATTTT.